Sequencing of this T cell receptor beta chain was carried out in a study of CXCR3-negative and CXCR3-positive naive CD8 T cells. Study findings and constraints: CXCR3-positive naive cells carried more hydrophobic TRB CDR3s than CXCR3-negative ones.

Comment on this clonotype: The antigen is unknown.

The study made its TRB cDNA libraries by 5' RACE, adding UMI labels. TCRdb reprocessed the 5' RACE reads, with one entry per CDR3 protein and no DNA. The ten most abundant clones cover less than 0.55% of a sample with 150,000 to 180,000 distinct CDR3 sequences. Sequencing input: naive CXCR3+ CD8+ T cells from blood. The subset is: CD45RO-CCR7+CD27+CD95- naive CD8+ T cells expressing CXCR3 (TNR3+). The sequence was obtained from a human donor in good health. Some clones in this sample may be carry-over from other donors' samples.

CDR3: CSARDRYTSTDTQYF. This chain links TRBV20-1 with TRBJ2-3. Looked up from germline, CDR1 is DFQATT and CDR2 is SNEGSKA (reference sequence). The CDR3 consists of 15 residues.